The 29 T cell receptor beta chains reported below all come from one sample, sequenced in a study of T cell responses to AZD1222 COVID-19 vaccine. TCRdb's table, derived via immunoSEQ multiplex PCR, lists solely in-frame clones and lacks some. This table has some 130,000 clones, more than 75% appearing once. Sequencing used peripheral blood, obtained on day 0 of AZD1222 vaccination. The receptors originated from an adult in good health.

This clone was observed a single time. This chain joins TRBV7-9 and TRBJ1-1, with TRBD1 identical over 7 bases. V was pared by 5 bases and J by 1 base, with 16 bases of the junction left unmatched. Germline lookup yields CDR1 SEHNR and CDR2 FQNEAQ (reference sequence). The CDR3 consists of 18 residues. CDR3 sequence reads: CASSRRSGTDNRNTEAFF. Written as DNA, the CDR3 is TGTGCCAGCAGCCGAAGGTCCGGGACAGACAATAGGAACACTGAAGCTTTCTTT.

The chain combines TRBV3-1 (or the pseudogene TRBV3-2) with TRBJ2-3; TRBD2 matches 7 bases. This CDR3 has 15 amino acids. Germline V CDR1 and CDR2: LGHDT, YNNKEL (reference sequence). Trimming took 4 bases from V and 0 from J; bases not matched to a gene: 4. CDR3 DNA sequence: TGTGCCAGCAGCCGTGGGGGGGGGAGCACAGATACGCAGTATTTT. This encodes CASSRGGGSTDTQYF.

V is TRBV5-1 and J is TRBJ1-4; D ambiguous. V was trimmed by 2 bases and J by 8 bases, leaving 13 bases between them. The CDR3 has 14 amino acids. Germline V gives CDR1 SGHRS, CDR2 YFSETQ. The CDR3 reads CASSLDTRREKLFF. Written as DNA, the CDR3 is TGCGCCAGCAGCTTAGACACGCGGAGAGAAAAACTGTTTTTT.

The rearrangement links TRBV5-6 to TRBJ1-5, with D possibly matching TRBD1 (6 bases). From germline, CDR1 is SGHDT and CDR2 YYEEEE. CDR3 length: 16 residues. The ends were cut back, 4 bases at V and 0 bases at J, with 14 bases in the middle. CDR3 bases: TGTGCCAGCAGCCTCACGACAGGAGATAGCAATCAGCCCCAGCATTTT. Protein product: CASSLTTGDSNQPQHF.

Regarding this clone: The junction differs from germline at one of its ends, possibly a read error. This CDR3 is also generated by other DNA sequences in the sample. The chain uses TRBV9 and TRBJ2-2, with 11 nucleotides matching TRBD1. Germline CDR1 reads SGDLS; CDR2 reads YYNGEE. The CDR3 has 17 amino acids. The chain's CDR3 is CASSSPGTGGLTGELFF. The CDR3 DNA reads TGTGCCAGCAGCTCACCCGGGACAGGGGGTCTCACCGGGGAACTGTTTTTT. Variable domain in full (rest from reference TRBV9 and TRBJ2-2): DSGVTQTPKHLITATGQRVTLRCSPRSGDLSVYWYQQSLDQGLQFLIQYYNGEERAKGNILERFSAQQFPDLHSELNLSSLELGDSALYFCASSSPGTGGLTGELFFGEGSRLTVL.

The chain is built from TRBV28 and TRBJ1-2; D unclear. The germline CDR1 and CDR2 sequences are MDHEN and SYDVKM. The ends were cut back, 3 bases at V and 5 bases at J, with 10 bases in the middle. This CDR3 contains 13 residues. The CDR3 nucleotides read TGTGCCAGCAGTTTTAGAGTCGAATATGGCTACACCTTC. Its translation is CASSFRVEYGYTF.

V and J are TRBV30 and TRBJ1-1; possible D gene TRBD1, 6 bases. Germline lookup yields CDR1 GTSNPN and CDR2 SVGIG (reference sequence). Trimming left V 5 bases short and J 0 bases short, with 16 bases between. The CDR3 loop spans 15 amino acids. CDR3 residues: CAWGLKTGMNTEAFF. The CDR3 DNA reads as TGTGCCTGGGGACTTAAGACAGGAATGAACACTGAAGCTTTCTTT.

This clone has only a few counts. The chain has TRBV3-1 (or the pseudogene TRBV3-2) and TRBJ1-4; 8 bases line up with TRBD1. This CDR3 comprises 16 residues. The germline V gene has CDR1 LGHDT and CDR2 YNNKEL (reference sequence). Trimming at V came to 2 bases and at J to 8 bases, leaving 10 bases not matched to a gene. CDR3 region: CASSQPRTGWKEKLFF. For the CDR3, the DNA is TGTGCCAGCAGCCAACCGCGGACAGGGTGGAAAGAAAAACTGTTTTTT.

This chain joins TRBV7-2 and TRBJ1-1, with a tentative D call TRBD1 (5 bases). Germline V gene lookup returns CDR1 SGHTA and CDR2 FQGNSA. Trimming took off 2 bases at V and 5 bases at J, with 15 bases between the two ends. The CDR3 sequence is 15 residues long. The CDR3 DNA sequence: TGTGCCAGCAGCTTACTACAGGAGGGAAAGACTGAAGCTTTCTTT. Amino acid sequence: CASSLLQEGKTEAFF.

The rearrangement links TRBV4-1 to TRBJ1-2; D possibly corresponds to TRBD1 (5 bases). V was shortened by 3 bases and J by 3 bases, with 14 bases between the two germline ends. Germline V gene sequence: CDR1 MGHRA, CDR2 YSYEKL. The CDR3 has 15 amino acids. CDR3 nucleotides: TGCGCCAGCAGCCACGGAGGGGCGCTAGACTATGGCTACACCTTC. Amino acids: CASSHGGALDYGYTF.

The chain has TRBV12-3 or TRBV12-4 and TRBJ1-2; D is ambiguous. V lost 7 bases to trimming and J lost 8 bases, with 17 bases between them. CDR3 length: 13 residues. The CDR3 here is CASKTQPRGGYTF. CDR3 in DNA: TGTGCCAGCAAGACCCAACCCCGAGGGGGCTACACCTTC.

As DNA, the CDR3 is TGTGCCAGCAGCTTTGACAGAACAAATCAGCCCCAGCATTTT. It specifies CASSFDRTNQPQHF. The gene calls are TRBV2 and TRBJ1-5; possibly TRBD1 for D (5 bases). Germline lookup yields CDR1 SNHLY and CDR2 FYNNEI. With 6 bases removed from V and 4 bases from J, the gap between germline ends came to 13 bases. This CDR3 is built from 14 residues.

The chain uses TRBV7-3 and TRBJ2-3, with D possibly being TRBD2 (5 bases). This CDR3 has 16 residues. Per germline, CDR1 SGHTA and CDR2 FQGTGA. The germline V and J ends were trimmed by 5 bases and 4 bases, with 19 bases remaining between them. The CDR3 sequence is CASSAARVGNADTQYF. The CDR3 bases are TGTGCCAGCAGCGCGGCTAGGGTCGGGAATGCAGATACGCAGTATTTT.

CDR3 nucleotide sequence: TGTGCCAGCAGTTATAGAGTCGGCGGCAATCAGCCCCAGCATTTT. Protein: CASSYRVGGNQPQHF. The rearrangement links TRBV6-2 or TRBV6-3 to TRBJ1-5; D not resolved. From germline, CDR1 is MNHEY and CDR2 SVGEGT. Trimming shortened V by 3 bases and J by 2 bases, and 11 bases separated the two germline ends. The CDR3 has 15 amino acids.

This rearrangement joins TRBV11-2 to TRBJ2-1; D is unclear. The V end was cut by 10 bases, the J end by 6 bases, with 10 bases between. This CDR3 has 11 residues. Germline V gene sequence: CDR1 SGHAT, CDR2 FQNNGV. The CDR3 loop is CATSTLNEQFF. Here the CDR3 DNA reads TGTGCCACTTCGACCCTCAATGAGCAGTTCTTC.

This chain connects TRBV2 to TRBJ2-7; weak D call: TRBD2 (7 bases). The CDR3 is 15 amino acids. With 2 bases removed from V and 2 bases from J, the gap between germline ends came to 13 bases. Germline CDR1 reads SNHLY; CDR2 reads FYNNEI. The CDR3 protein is CASSERRGAAYEQYF. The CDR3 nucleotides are TGTGCCAGCAGTGAACGCCGGGGGGCCGCCTACGAGCAGTACTTC.

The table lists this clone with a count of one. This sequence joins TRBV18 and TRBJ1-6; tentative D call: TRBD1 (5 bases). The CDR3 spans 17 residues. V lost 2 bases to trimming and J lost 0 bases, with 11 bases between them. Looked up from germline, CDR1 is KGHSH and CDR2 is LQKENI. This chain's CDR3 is CASSPEYRSSYNSPLHF. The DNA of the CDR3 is TGTGCCAGCTCACCAGAGTACAGGAGCTCCTATAATTCACCCCTCCACTTT. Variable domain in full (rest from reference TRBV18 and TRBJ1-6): NAGVMQNPRHLVRRRGQEARLRCSPMKGHSHVYWYRQLPEEGLKFMVYLQKENIIDESGMPKERFSAEFPKEGPSILRIQQVVRGDSAAYFCASSPEYRSSYNSPLHFGNGTRLTVT.

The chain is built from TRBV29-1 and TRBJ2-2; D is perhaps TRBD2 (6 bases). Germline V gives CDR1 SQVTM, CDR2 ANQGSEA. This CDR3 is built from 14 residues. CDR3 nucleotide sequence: TGCACGGCAAGCGCGGGCTCGGGGGCCGGGGAGCTGTTTTTT. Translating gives CTASAGSGAGELFF.

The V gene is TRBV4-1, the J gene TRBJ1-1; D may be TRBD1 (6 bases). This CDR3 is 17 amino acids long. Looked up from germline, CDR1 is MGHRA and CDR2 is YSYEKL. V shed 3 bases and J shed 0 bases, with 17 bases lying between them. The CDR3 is CASSHPDTGKLNTEAFF. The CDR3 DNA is TGCGCCAGCAGCCACCCGGACACAGGGAAGTTGAACACTGAAGCTTTCTTT.

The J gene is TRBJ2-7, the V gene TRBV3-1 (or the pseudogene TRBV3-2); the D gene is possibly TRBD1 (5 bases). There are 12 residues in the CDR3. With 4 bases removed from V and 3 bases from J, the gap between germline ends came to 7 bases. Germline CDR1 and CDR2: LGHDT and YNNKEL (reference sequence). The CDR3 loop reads CASSRGLYEQYF. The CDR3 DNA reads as TGTGCCAGCAGCCGGGGCCTCTACGAGCAGTACTTC.

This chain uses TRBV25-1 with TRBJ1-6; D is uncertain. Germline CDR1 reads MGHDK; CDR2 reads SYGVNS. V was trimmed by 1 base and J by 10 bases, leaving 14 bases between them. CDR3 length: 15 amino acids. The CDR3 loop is CASSEFREGRSPLHF. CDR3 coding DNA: TGTGCCAGCAGTGAATTTAGGGAGGGCAGGTCACCCCTCCACTTT.

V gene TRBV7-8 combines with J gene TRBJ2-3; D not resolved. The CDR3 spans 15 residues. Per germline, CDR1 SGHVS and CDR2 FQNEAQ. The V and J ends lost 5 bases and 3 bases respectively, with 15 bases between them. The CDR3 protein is CASSLTEIRTDTQYF. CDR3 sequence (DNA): TGTGCCAGCAGCCTTACGGAGATCCGGACAGATACGCAGTATTTT.

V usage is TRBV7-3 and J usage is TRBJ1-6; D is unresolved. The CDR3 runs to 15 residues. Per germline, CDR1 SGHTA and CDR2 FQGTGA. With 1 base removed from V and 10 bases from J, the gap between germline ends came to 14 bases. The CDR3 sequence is CASSLITGSQSPLHF. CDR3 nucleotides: TGTGCCAGCAGCTTAATTACGGGTTCTCAATCACCCCTCCACTTT.

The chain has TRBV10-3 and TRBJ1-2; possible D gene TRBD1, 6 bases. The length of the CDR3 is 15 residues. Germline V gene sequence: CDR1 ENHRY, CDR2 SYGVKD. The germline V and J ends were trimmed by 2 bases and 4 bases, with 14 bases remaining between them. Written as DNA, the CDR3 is TGTGCCATCAGTGAGGATCGGGGGCGCACCTATGGCTACACCTTC. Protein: CAISEDRGRTYGYTF.

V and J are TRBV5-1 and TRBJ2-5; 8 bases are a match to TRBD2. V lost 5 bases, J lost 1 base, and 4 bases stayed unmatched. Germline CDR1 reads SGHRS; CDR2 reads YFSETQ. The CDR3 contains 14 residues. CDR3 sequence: CASSGGGSQETQYF. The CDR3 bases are TGCGCCAGCAGTGGCGGGGGGTCCCAAGAGACCCAGTACTTC.

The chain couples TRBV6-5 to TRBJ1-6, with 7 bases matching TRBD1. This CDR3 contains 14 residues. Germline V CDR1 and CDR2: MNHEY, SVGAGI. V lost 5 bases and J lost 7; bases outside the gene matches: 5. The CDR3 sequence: CASSRQGRNSPLHF. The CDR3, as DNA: TGTGCCAGCAGTCGACAGGGAAGGAATTCACCCCTCCACTTT.

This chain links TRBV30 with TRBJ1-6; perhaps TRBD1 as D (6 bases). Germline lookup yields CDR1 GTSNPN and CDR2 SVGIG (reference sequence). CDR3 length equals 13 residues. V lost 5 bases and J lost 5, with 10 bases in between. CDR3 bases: TGTGCCTGGGACAGGACGAATAATTCACCCCTCCACTTT. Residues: CAWDRTNNSPLHF.

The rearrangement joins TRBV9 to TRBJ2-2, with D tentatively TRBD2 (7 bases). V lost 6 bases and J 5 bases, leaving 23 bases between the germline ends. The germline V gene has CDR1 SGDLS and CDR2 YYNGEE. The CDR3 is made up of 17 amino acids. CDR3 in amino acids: CASTPRGRGGSTGELFF. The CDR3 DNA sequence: TGTGCCAGCACCCCCCGGGGGAGGGGGGGCTCTACCGGGGAGCTGTTTTTT.

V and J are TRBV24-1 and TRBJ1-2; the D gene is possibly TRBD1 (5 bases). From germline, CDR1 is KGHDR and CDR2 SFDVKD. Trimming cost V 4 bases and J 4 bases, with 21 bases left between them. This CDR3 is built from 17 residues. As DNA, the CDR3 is TGTGCCACCAGTGACCACTCACCCGGGACGGCACCCTATGGCTACACCTTC. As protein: CATSDHSPGTAPYGYTF.